The 13 T cell receptor beta chains reported below all come from one sample, sequenced in a study of blood T cell repertoires in COVID-19. Produced via immunoSEQ multiplex PCR; TCRdb's table is partial and in-frame only. Of approximately 94,000 clones in the sample, about 90% were seen once. The sequencing input was peripheral blood. Receptors were obtained from a man aged 25-40 years in a cohort sampled during active COVID-19.

The chain combines TRBV19 with TRBJ2-5; 9 nucleotides agree with TRBD2. This CDR3 has 17 amino acids. CDR1 and CDR2 (germline): LNHDA, SQIVND (reference sequence). V shed 4 bases, J shed 2 bases, and the junction held 11 bases outside the gene matches. The CDR3 coding sequence is TGTGCCAGTAGTAAGCCCTGGCTAGCGGGGATACAAGAGACCCAGTACTTC. Translating it yields CASSKPWLAGIQETQYF.

This clone showed up just once. The V call is TRBV3-1 (or the pseudogene TRBV3-2), the J call TRBJ2-2; D might be TRBD2 (6 bases). V shed 1 base and J shed 6 bases, with 12 bases lying between them. CDR1 is LGHDT and CDR2 is YNNKEL in the germline V gene (reference sequence). The CDR3 consists of 15 residues. The CDR3 sequence is CASSQGQLASGELFF. The CDR3 bases are TGTGCCAGCAGCCAAGGCCAACTAGCATCCGGGGAGCTGTTTTTT.

The chain recombines TRBV25-1 with TRBJ2-2, with D maybe TRBD1 (6 bases). The germline V and J ends were trimmed by 5 bases and 5 bases, with 12 bases remaining between them. There are 14 residues in the CDR3. The germline CDR1 and CDR2 sequences are MGHDK and SYGVNS. The CDR3 bases are TGTGCCAGCAGTATTACAGGGTGGACCGGGGAGCTGTTTTTT. This codes for CASSITGWTGELFF.

The chain is built from TRBV6-5 and TRBJ2-7, with 10 bases that match TRBD1. J was trimmed by 9 bases and V by 10 bases; bases with no gene match: 15. Germline V lookup: CDR1 MNHEY, CDR2 SVGAGI. The CDR3 runs to 14 residues. Written as DNA, the CDR3 is TGTGCCACCTGGACGGGACAGGGGACTCTCGGGCAGTACTTC. Encoded protein: CATWTGQGTLGQYF.

The chain carries TRBV20-1 and TRBJ2-7; 9 bases agree with TRBD1. CDR1 is DFQATT and CDR2 is SNEGSKA in the germline V gene (reference sequence). The CDR3 is made up of 15 amino acids. J lost 2 bases, V lost 3 bases, and 8 bases had no gene match. CDR3 sequence reads: CSASRGDRAPYEQYF. The CDR3 DNA sequence: TGCAGTGCTAGTCGAGGGGACAGGGCCCCCTACGAGCAGTACTTC.

J is TRBJ2-5 and V is TRBV2; 8 bases align to TRBD1. The CDR3 length is 15 residues. The V gene end was trimmed by 6 bases and the J gene end by 2 bases; junction bases not matched to a gene: 8. Germline CDR1 SNHLY, CDR2 FYNNEI. The CDR3 coding sequence is TGTGCCAGCAGACTGGACAGGGATACTCAAGAGACCCAGTACTTC. Translated: CASRLDRDTQETQYF.

The gene calls are TRBV9 and TRBJ2-3; perhaps TRBD2 as D (6 bases). Germline CDR1 SGDLS, CDR2 YYNGEE. CDR3 size: 15 residues. Trimming took off 1 base at V and 4 bases at J, with 13 bases between the two ends. The CDR3 protein is CASSVSGFGSDTQYF. The CDR3 nucleotides read TGTGCCAGCAGCGTAAGCGGGTTCGGATCAGATACGCAGTATTTT.

The chain has TRBV7-3 and TRBJ2-7; weak D call: TRBD1 (7 bases). CDR3 length: 18 residues. Germline lookup yields CDR1 SGHTA and CDR2 FQGTGA. V lost 2 bases and J lost 5, with 25 bases in between. The CDR3 DNA reads TGTGCCAGCAGCTTATCAAACCCCCGGGAGACAGGGTTGGACGAGCAGTACTTC. As protein: CASSLSNPRETGLDEQYF.

The chain recombines TRBV19 with TRBJ1-5; 8 nucleotides line up with TRBD1. CDR1 and CDR2 (germline): LNHDA, SQIVND (reference sequence). The junction had 8 bases not matched to a gene; V was cut back by 1 base and J by 0 bases. This CDR3 is 18 amino acids long. The CDR3 sequence: CASSIAGTGTYSNQPQHF. DNA for the CDR3: TGTGCCAGTAGTATAGCCGGGACAGGAACATATAGCAATCAGCCCCAGCATTTT. The complete variable domain, with remaining parts taken from reference TRBV19 and TRBJ1-5, reads DGGITQSPKYLFRKEGQNVTLSCEQNLNHDAMYWYRQDPGQGLRLIYYSQIVNDFQKGDIAEGYSVSREKKESFPLTVTSAQKNPTAFYLCASSIAGTGTYSNQPQHFGDGTRLSIL.

CDR3: CASSRDREVYYGYTF. In nucleotides, the CDR3 is TGTGCCAGCAGTCGGGACAGGGAAGTATACTATGGCTACACCTTC. The V gene is TRBV6-5, the J gene TRBJ1-2; 9 bases agree with TRBD1. The CDR3 extends over 15 amino acids. CDR1 and CDR2 (germline): MNHEY, SVGAGI. With 5 bases clipped from V and 3 bases from J, the junction kept 7 bases outside the gene matches.

V and J are TRBV5-5 and TRBJ1-3; 7 bases align to TRBD1. With V trimmed by 2 bases and J by 4 bases, 6 bases remained unmatched. There are 15 residues in the CDR3. The germline gives CDR1 SGHKS, CDR2 YYEKEE (reference sequence). This CDR3 reads CASSLSGTEGNTIYF. CDR3 in DNA: TGTGCCAGCAGCTTATCCGGGACAGAGGGAAACACCATATATTTT.

V gene TRBV5-1 combines with J gene TRBJ1-5; possible D gene TRBD1, 6 bases. Between the trimmed V and J ends, which lost 0 bases and 7 bases, there was a span of 14 bases. The CDR3 consists of 15 residues. The germline gives CDR1 SGHRS, CDR2 YFSETQ. The CDR3 coding sequence is TGCGCCAGCAGCTTGGCCAGGGGCGGGGGGCAGCCCCAGCATTTT. Residues: CASSLARGGGQPQHF. Drawing the rest from reference TRBV5-1 and TRBJ1-5, the complete variable domain is KAGVTQTPRYLIKTRGQQVTLSCSPISGHRSVSWYQQTPGQGLQFLFEYFSETQRNKGNFPGRFSGRQFSNSRSEMNVSTLELGDSALYLCASSLARGGGQPQHFGDGTRLSIL.

The chain employs TRBV6-1 and TRBJ1-5, with D maybe TRBD1 (5 bases). CDR1 is MNHNS and CDR2 is SASEGT in the germline V gene. With 1 base removed from V and 4 bases from J, the gap between germline ends came to 17 bases. The CDR3 runs to 17 residues. This CDR3 is CASSEGGDSRGNQPQHF. The CDR3 DNA sequence: TGTGCCAGCAGTGAAGGGGGGGATTCTCGGGGAAATCAGCCCCAGCATTTT.